This record concerns one T cell receptor beta chain sequence. Its antigen is still unknown. The data belong to a study of molecular identifiers for immune sequencing clone quantification. Germline CDR1 DFQATT, CDR2 SNEGSKA (reference sequence). This CDR3 is built from 15 residues. V was clipped by 5 bases and J by 0 bases; unmatched bases: 7. Points from the study as a whole: Whereas naive cells kept under 1% of molecules in clones above 20 RNA copies, such clones held over 97% in effectors.

TCRdb reanalysed the PCR reads using MiXCR and keeps one entry per CDR3 protein. The repertoire holds about 640,000 distinct CDR3 sequences, with about 20% as singletons. The rearrangement uses TRBV20-1 and TRBJ2-7; 10 nucleotides line up with TRBD2. Specimen: naive CD8+ T cells from blood, with Jurkat cell RNA spiked in. As to subset: FACS-sorted CD8+CD4-CCR7+CD45RA+ naive T cells. This TCR came from a human donor in good health. Some libraries in this study had Jurkat cell RNA spiked in. The chain's CDR3 is CSAHETSGYSYEQYF. DNA of the CDR3: TGCAGTGCTCACGAGACTAGCGGGTACTCCTACGAGCAGTACTTC.